The 32 T cell receptor beta chains below all came from one sample that was sequenced in a study of graft-versus-host responses after intestinal transplantation. Method: immunoSEQ multiplex PCR; TCRdb's copy keeps in-frame clones and lacks some. The sample holds 9,500 to 12,000 clones, about four fifths seen once. The source was PBMCs, collected roughly 490 days after intestinal transplant. The receptors derive from a human patient who received an intestinal transplant, so some T cells may come from the graft donor.

The V and J genes are TRBV7-9 and TRBJ1-1, with 7 nucleotides matching TRBD1. The junction had 6 bases not matched to a gene; V was cut back by 0 bases and J by 5 bases. The CDR3 runs to 15 residues. CDR1 is SEHNR, CDR2 FQNEAQ, per germline (reference sequence). The DNA for the CDR3 is TGTGCCAGCAGCTTAGCGACAGGGAAAGGAACTGAAGCTTTCTTT. Translation: CASSLATGKGTEAFF.

This chain connects TRBV7-3 to TRBJ1-5; D is uncertain. Looked up from germline, CDR1 is SGHTA and CDR2 is FQGTGA. CDR3 length equals 14 residues. The germline V and J ends were trimmed by 1 base and 1 base, with 5 bases remaining between them. For the CDR3, the DNA is TGTGCCAGCAGCTTAATGAGCAGCAATCAGCCCCAGCATTTT. Its translation: CASSLMSSNQPQHF.

The V and J genes are TRBV18 and TRBJ1-3; a possible D gene is TRBD1 (6 bases). Per germline, CDR1 KGHSH and CDR2 LQKENI. The CDR3 runs 16 residues. Trimming removed 3 bases at V and 0 bases at J, with 12 bases between. DNA for the CDR3: TGTGCCAGCTCACCTTATGGGACACTCTCTGGAAACACCATATATTTT. It yields the protein CASSPYGTLSGNTIYF. The variable domain in full, with the rest retrieved from reference TRBV18 and TRBJ1-3, is NAGVMQNPRHLVRRRGQEARLRCSPMKGHSHVYWYRQLPEEGLKFMVYLQKENIIDESGMPKERFSAEFPKEGPSILRIQQVVRGDSAAYFCASSPYGTLSGNTIYFGEGSWLTVV.

This sequence joins TRBV6-5 and TRBJ2-2, with D possibly TRBD1 on 5 matching bases. CDR3 size: 12 residues. With 11 bases removed from V and 9 bases from J, the gap between germline ends came to 16 bases. CDR1 and CDR2 (germline): MNHEY, SVGAGI. The chain's CDR3 is CASGQYRRELFF. The CDR3 nucleotides are TGTGCCTCTGGACAATACCGCCGGGAGCTGTTTTTT.

The chain recombines TRBV5-5 with TRBJ2-7; the D call may be TRBD1 or TRBD2 (6 bases each). CDR3 length: 12 amino acids. CDR1 SGHKS and CDR2 YYEKEE come from the germline V gene (reference sequence). V was trimmed by 0 bases and J by 6 bases, leaving 7 bases between them. CDR3 sequence (DNA): TGTGCCAGCAGCTTGGAGGGGGGCGAGCAGTACTTC. It yields the protein CASSLEGGEQYF.

V is TRBV6-6 and J is TRBJ1-4, with D hard to call. The V gene lost 4 bases and the J gene lost 0 bases, with 9 bases spanning the gap. The CDR3 is 15 residues long. Germline assignment: CDR1 MNHNY and CDR2 SVGAGI (reference sequence). This chain's CDR3 is CASSSAAATNEKLFF. The CDR3 DNA follows: TGTGCCAGCAGTTCTGCAGCAGCAACTAATGAAAAACTGTTTTTT.

This chain connects TRBV30 to TRBJ1-3; tentatively, D is TRBD1 (5 bases). V was clipped by 1 base and J by 4 bases, with 11 bases between them. This CDR3 is 14 amino acids long. Germline V gene sequence: CDR1 GTSNPN, CDR2 SVGIG (reference sequence). CDR3 loop: CAWSGWGRGNTIYF. DNA for the CDR3: TGTGCCTGGAGTGGCTGGGGACGAGGAAACACCATATATTTT. The whole variable domain, remainder taken from reference TRBV30 and TRBJ1-3, is SQTIHQWPATLVQPVGSPLSLECTVEGTSNPNLYWYRQAAGRGLQLLFYSVGIGQISSEVPQNLSASRPQDRQFILSSKKLLLSDSGFYLCAWSGWGRGNTIYFGEGSWLTVV.

The rearrangement joins TRBV6-9 to TRBJ1-5, with D possibly TRBD1 on 6 matching bases. V dropped 7 bases and J dropped 1 base, with 14 bases sitting between them. The CDR3 is 15 residues long. Per germline, CDR1 MNHGY and CDR2 SVAAGI. CDR3 DNA sequence: TGTGCCAGCAAATACAGGGTCCTCAGCAATCAGCCCCAGCATTTT. It is translated as CASKYRVLSNQPQHF.

The CDR3 loop is CAWSRSPFYEQYF. DNA of the CDR3: TGTGCCTGGAGCCGTTCCCCCTTCTACGAGCAGTACTTC. The chain employs TRBV30 and TRBJ2-7; no clear D gene. V shed 3 bases and J shed 3 bases, with 12 bases lying between them. CDR3 length: 13 amino acids. Germline V CDR1 and CDR2: GTSNPN, SVGIG (reference sequence).

The genes are TRBV15 and TRBJ2-1; 10 nucleotides agree with TRBD1. This CDR3 spans 14 amino acids. Germline V gene sequence: CDR1 LNHNV, CDR2 YYDKDF (reference sequence). The J segment lost 7 bases and the V segment lost 3 bases, leaving 3 bases of the junction unmatched. The CDR3 bases are TGTGCCACCAGCAGGGGACAGGGGAGGAATGAGCAGTTCTTC. Residues: CATSRGQGRNEQFF.

This sequence joins TRBV14 and TRBJ2-5; 9 bases agree with TRBD1. Germline loops: CDR1 SGHDN, CDR2 FVKESK. The J segment lost 1 base and the V segment lost 0 bases, leaving 3 bases of the junction unmatched. CDR3 length: 16 residues. CDR3 protein: CASSQDRDRAQETQYF. CDR3 DNA sequence: TGTGCCAGCAGCCAAGATAGGGACAGGGCCCAAGAGACCCAGTACTTC.

This clone has only a few counts. The chain couples TRBV2 to TRBJ2-3; D unresolved. The CDR3 is made up of 13 amino acids. V lost 2 bases, J lost 3 bases, and 6 bases lay in between. CDR1 and CDR2 from the germline V gene are SNHLY and FYNNEI. The CDR3, as DNA: TGTGCCAGCAGTGAAAGGATAACAGATACGCAGTATTTT. Translating gives CASSERITDTQYF.

The chain has TRBV6-6 and TRBJ2-7; 10 bases line up with TRBD1. With V trimmed by 5 bases and J by 5 bases, 9 bases remained unmatched. There are 15 residues in the CDR3. Germline V gene data show CDR1 as MNHNY and CDR2 as SVGAGI (reference sequence). The CDR3 DNA reads TGTGCCAGCAGTAATACCGGGACAGGGGTCCACGAGCAGTACTTC. Translation gives CASSNTGTGVHEQYF.

This clone was detected only a few times. V usage is TRBV10-2 and J usage is TRBJ2-2; 9 nucleotides match TRBD2. The V gene end was trimmed by 2 bases and the J gene end by 2 bases; junction bases not matched to a gene: 3. CDR1 and CDR2 (germline): WSHSY, SAAADI. There are 16 residues in the CDR3. CDR3 in DNA: TGCGCCAGCAGTGAGCGGACTAGCGTTAACACCGGGGAGCTGTTTTTT. Protein sequence: CASSERTSVNTGELFF.

The V gene is TRBV14, the J gene TRBJ2-5; D not certain. CDR1 and CDR2 (germline): SGHDN, FVKESK. The V gene lost 3 bases and the J gene lost 5 bases, with 4 bases spanning the gap. This CDR3 spans 11 amino acids. The CDR3: CASSQWETQYF. CDR3 bases: TGTGCCAGCAGCCAGTGGGAGACCCAGTACTTC.

The chain couples TRBV2 to TRBJ2-1, with TRBD2 identical over 7 bases. The CDR3 is made up of 16 amino acids. V trimming: 3 bases; J trimming: 12 bases; junction bases outside the gene matches: 17. Germline loops: CDR1 SNHLY, CDR2 FYNNEI. The CDR3 spells CASSDPLEAGRGGQFF. The CDR3, as DNA: TGTGCCAGCAGTGATCCATTGGAGGCAGGGAGGGGCGGGCAGTTCTTC.

The chain has TRBV11-2 and TRBJ2-7, with 8 bases lining up with TRBD1. Trimming took 5 bases from V and 5 from J; bases not matched to a gene: 8. The CDR3 length is 14 residues. CDR1 is SGHAT and CDR2 is FQNNGV in the germline V gene. In nucleotides, the CDR3 is TGTGCCAGCAGCGCGACAGGGGAGGTCCACGAGCAGTACTTC. Translating gives CASSATGEVHEQYF.

This chain connects TRBV30 to TRBJ2-1, with D perhaps being TRBD1 or TRBD2 (5 bases each). The CDR3 consists of 14 residues. Trimming took 0 bases from V and 6 from J, leaving 12 bases between them. CDR1 GTSNPN and CDR2 SVGIG come from the germline V gene (reference sequence). The CDR3 nucleotides are TGTGCCTGGAGTGTTTGGGACGTTTCCAATGAGCAGTTCTTC. Translating gives CAWSVWDVSNEQFF.

This clone turned up a few times. The genes are TRBV5-1 and TRBJ2-2; 10 bases align to TRBD2. The CDR3 length is 16 residues. The germline CDR1 and CDR2 sequences are SGHRS and YFSETQ. V lost 5 bases to trimming and J lost 5 bases; unmatched junction nucleotides: 9. This chain's CDR3 is CASSYLAGVGTGELFF. CDR3 sequence (DNA): TGCGCCAGCAGTTATCTAGCGGGAGTAGGGACCGGGGAGCTGTTTTTT.

The chain has TRBV5-1 and TRBJ2-5; 13 nucleotides line up with TRBD2. Losses at the gene ends were 0 bases for V and 5 bases for J; bases not matched to a gene: 7. The CDR3 loop spans 17 amino acids. Per germline, CDR1 SGHRS and CDR2 YFSETQ. In nucleotides, the CDR3 is TGCGCCAGCAGCTTGGGGACTAGCGGGAGCTTTCTGGAGACCCAGTACTTC. It specifies CASSLGTSGSFLETQYF.

The chain combines TRBV11-3 with TRBJ2-2; D gene unclear. The CDR3 extends over 12 amino acids. V dropped 5 bases and J dropped 5 bases, with 6 bases sitting between them. Germline values: CDR1 SGHNT, CDR2 YENEEA. The chain's CDR3 is CASSPQTGELFF. DNA for the CDR3: TGTGCCAGCAGCCCCCAGACCGGGGAGCTGTTTTTT.

In this sample, this clone turned up a few times. The V call is TRBV7-9, the J call TRBJ2-2; D gene unclear. Germline CDR1 and CDR2: SEHNR and FQNEAQ (reference sequence). V lost 3 bases to trimming and J lost 2 bases, with 4 bases between them. CDR3 length: 13 amino acids. DNA for the CDR3: TGTGCCAGCAGCTTCAGTAACACCGGGGAGCTGTTTTTT. Translating gives CASSFSNTGELFF.

The chain joins TRBV7-9 to TRBJ2-5; 9 nucleotides match TRBD1. V dropped 4 bases and J dropped 4; count of bases not matched to a gene: 7. The CDR3 extends over 15 amino acids. Germline lookup yields CDR1 SEHNR and CDR2 FQNEAQ (reference sequence). CDR3 region: CASSSRQGGRETQYF. As DNA, the CDR3 is TGTGCCAGCAGCTCCCGACAGGGGGGGCGAGAGACCCAGTACTTC.

The V and J genes are TRBV10-3 and TRBJ2-5; D gene uncertain. V was pared by 0 bases and J by 5 bases, with 10 bases between. This CDR3 has 14 residues. Germline CDR1 ENHRY, CDR2 SYGVKD. In nucleotides, the CDR3 is TGTGCCATCAGTGAGTCGAGTGTCTGGGAGACCCAGTACTTC. Translation: CAISESSVWETQYF.

The chain is built from TRBV5-1 and TRBJ2-5; D possibly corresponds to TRBD2 (5 bases). CDR3 length: 15 residues. Germline values: CDR1 SGHRS, CDR2 YFSETQ. The V end was cut by 0 bases, the J end by 5 bases, with 14 bases between. In DNA form, the CDR3 reads TGCGCCAGCAGCTTGGAGAGGGCTATTTGGGAGACCCAGTACTTC. Translating it yields CASSLERAIWETQYF.

The chain is built from TRBV6-5 and TRBJ1-5; D gene uncertain. CDR3 length: 15 residues. Germline values: CDR1 MNHEY, CDR2 SVGAGI. Between the trimmed V and J ends, which lost 0 bases and 4 bases, there was a span of 10 bases. DNA for the CDR3: TGTGCCAGCAGTTACTCGGCAGCAGGAAATCAGCCCCAGCATTTT. Its protein is CASSYSAAGNQPQHF.

The chain links TRBV11-2 to TRBJ2-7; TRBD2 aligns across 11 bases. The V and J ends lost 3 bases and 7 bases, in that order; junction bases with no gene match: 8. Germline CDR1 SGHAT, CDR2 FQNNGV. CDR3 size: 15 residues. The CDR3 protein is CASSLGTSGVREQYF. In DNA, the CDR3 is TGTGCCAGCAGCTTGGGGACTAGCGGAGTACGGGAGCAGTACTTC.

This chain links TRBV6-5 with TRBJ1-1; D gene ambiguous. This CDR3 region has 11 residues. The V gene lost 10 bases and the J gene lost 7 bases, with 13 bases spanning the gap. The germline V gene has CDR1 MNHEY and CDR2 SVGAGI. CDR3 amino acids: CATAGSREAFF. The CDR3 DNA reads TGTGCCACCGCAGGTTCACGTGAAGCTTTCTTT.

The V and J genes are TRBV4-2 and TRBJ2-1; TRBD2 matches at 7 bases. Germline CDR1 is LGHNA and CDR2 is YNFKEQ. This CDR3 has 15 amino acids. The V gene end was trimmed by 4 bases and the J gene end by 4 bases; junction bases not matched to a gene: 7. The CDR3 DNA is TGTGCCAGCAGCCCGGGGCTAGCGGAGTACAATGAGCAGTTCTTC. This translates into CASSPGLAEYNEQFF.

This clone was counted once. The V and J genes are TRBV7-9 and TRBJ1-2; possible D gene TRBD1, 5 bases. Per germline, CDR1 SEHNR and CDR2 FQNEAQ (reference sequence). V was trimmed by 1 base and J by 10 bases, leaving 19 bases between them. This CDR3 region has 15 residues. This chain's CDR3 is CASSLVGSGTFDYTF. The CDR3 DNA reads as TGTGCCAGCAGCTTAGTAGGTTCAGGGACCTTCGACTACACCTTC.

This chain links TRBV5-5 with TRBJ2-7, with TRBD1 identical over 7 bases. Germline CDR1 is SGHKS and CDR2 is YYEKEE (reference sequence). The CDR3 totals 14 residues. V gave up 4 bases and J gave up 5 bases; unmatched junction bases: 9. The CDR3: CASSAEGAGDEQYF. The DNA for the CDR3 is TGTGCCAGCAGCGCAGAGGGGGCCGGGGACGAGCAGTACTTC.

This chain uses TRBV5-1 with TRBJ2-6; TRBD1 matches 9 bases. Germline values: CDR1 SGHRS, CDR2 YFSETQ. The CDR3 covers 19 residues. V trimming: 2 bases; J trimming: 0 bases; junction bases outside the gene matches: 9. CDR3 in DNA: TGCGCCAGCAGCTTTCCAAGGGACAGGGAGGGCTCTGGGGCCAACGTCCTGACTTTC. This codes for CASSFPRDREGSGANVLTF.